The 15 T cell receptor beta chains below come from one sample, sequenced in a study of metastatic and nonmetastatic thyroid tumors. TCRdb re-clonotyped the PCR reads through MiXCR. This table holds tens of thousands of clones, 33% found once. Before thyroid surgery, none of the patients had received any treatment. Sequencing was carried out using tumor tissue. The receptor source for this set is a female donor with papillary thyroid cancer or a benign thyroid nodule (not recorded which). Some clones in this sample may be carry-over from other donors' samples.

This clone has a handful of counts. V is TRBV15 and J is TRBJ2-2, with D hard to call. The CDR3 runs to 13 residues. V was clipped by 7 bases and J by 0 bases, with 6 bases between them. Per the germline V gene, CDR1 is LNHNV and CDR2 is YYDKDF (reference sequence). Here the CDR3 reads CATTETNTGELFF. For the CDR3, the DNA is TGTGCCACCACTGAGACGAACACCGGGGAGCTGTTTTTT.

The chain links TRBV6-5 to TRBJ1-5; 10 bases agree with TRBD1. The germline CDR1 and CDR2 sequences are MNHEY and SVGAGI. Trimming cost V 4 bases and J 5 bases; bases outside gene matches: 8. The CDR3 is 16 residues long. CDR3 coding DNA: TGTGCCAGCAGTTCCCGACAGGGGGCGATCGATCAGCCCCAGCATTTT. Protein: CASSSRQGAIDQPQHF.

This clone was picked up a small number of times. This chain links TRBV20-1 with TRBJ2-2; 7 positions match TRBD2. CDR1 is DFQATT, CDR2 SNEGSKA, per germline (reference sequence). This CDR3 is 16 amino acids long. V dropped 2 bases and J dropped 4; count of bases not matched to a gene: 10. CDR3 protein: CSARIRGRETTGELFF. For the CDR3, the DNA is TGCAGTGCTAGAATAAGAGGGCGGGAGACCACCGGGGAGCTGTTTTTT.

This clone showed up just a few times. V is TRBV6-1 and J is TRBJ2-7; the D gene is possibly TRBD2 (5 bases). The CDR3 runs 13 residues. V lost 0 bases, J lost 3 bases, and 6 bases lay in between. CDR1 MNHNS and CDR2 SASEGT come from the germline V gene. CDR3 DNA: TGTGCCAGCAGTGAAGCGGGAGACTACGAGCAGTACTTC. Translating it yields CASSEAGDYEQYF.

This clone was counted only a few times. The chain couples TRBV20-1 to TRBJ2-1; 7 nucleotides align to TRBD2. This CDR3 is built from 15 residues. Germline V gene data show CDR1 as DFQATT and CDR2 as SNEGSKA (reference sequence). After removal of 1 base from V and 5 bases from J, the junction contained 8 bases not matched to a gene. CDR3 loop: CSARALTGGHNEQFF. The CDR3 DNA follows: TGCAGTGCTAGAGCTCTTACGGGAGGACACAATGAGCAGTTCTTC.

The genes are TRBV18 and TRBJ1-1, with D unclear. Germline values: CDR1 KGHSH, CDR2 LQKENI. CDR3 size: 13 residues. The germline V and J ends were trimmed by 4 bases and 1 base, with 7 bases remaining between them. CDR3 in DNA: TGTGCCAGCTCACTCGAGCAGAACACTGAAGCTTTCTTT. This sequence encodes CASSLEQNTEAFF. Based on the CDR3 plus reference TRBV18 and TRBJ1-1, the full variable domain is NAGVMQNPRHLVRRRGQEARLRCSPMKGHSHVYWYRQLPEEGLKFMVYLQKENIIDESGMPKERFSAEFPKEGPSILRIQQVVRGDSAAYFCASSLEQNTEAFFGQGTRLTVV.

The chain is built from TRBV3-1 and TRBJ2-7, with 12 bases aligning to TRBD2. The germline V gene has CDR1 LGHDT and CDR2 YNNKEL (reference sequence). The CDR3 consists of 15 residues. J gave up 3 bases and V 4 bases, and 4 bases lay outside the gene matches. DNA of the CDR3: TGTGCCAGCAGCCGGAAACTAGCGGGAGGCTACGAGCAGTACTTC. Translation: CASSRKLAGGYEQYF.

This clone turned up a few times. The rearrangement links TRBV27 to TRBJ1-5; D is unresolved. This CDR3 has 15 residues. V lost 2 bases and J lost 7, with 15 bases in between. CDR1 MNHEY and CDR2 SMNVEV come from the germline V gene (reference sequence). The CDR3 loop reads CASSLSWGAEQPQHF. DNA for the CDR3: TGTGCCAGCAGTTTAAGTTGGGGTGCGGAACAGCCCCAGCATTTT.

The chain is built from TRBV10-3 and TRBJ1-4; a weak D match, TRBD1 (6 bases). V was cut by 11 bases and J by 8 bases, with 18 bases left in between. Germline CDR1 is ENHRY and CDR2 is SYGVKD. The CDR3 is 13 residues long. CDR3 protein: CASALQGTEKLFF. The CDR3, as DNA: TGTGCCTCTGCTCTACAGGGAACGGAAAAACTGTTTTTT.

The V and J genes are TRBV20-1 and TRBJ2-5; D perhaps matches TRBD2 (6 bases). The CDR3 is made up of 15 amino acids. V lost 6 bases and J lost 2, with 19 bases in between. Germline CDR1 and CDR2: DFQATT and SNEGSKA (reference sequence). CDR3 region: CSAGIRTGTQETQYF. In nucleotides, the CDR3 is TGCAGTGCCGGCATACGCACCGGGACTCAAGAGACCCAGTACTTC.

The chain couples TRBV6-1 to TRBJ2-2, with 9 positions matching TRBD1. This CDR3 has 15 residues. The J segment lost 7 bases and the V segment lost 6 bases, leaving 9 bases of the junction unmatched. CDR1 is MNHNS, CDR2 SASEGT, per germline. The DNA for the CDR3 is TGTGCCAGCAGACAAATACAGGGGGCACACGGGGAGCTGTTTTTT. This codes for CASRQIQGAHGELFF.

This clone was picked up a small number of times. V gene TRBV27 combines with J gene TRBJ2-7; 13 positions agree with TRBD2. In germline, CDR1 is MNHEY, CDR2 SMNVEV (reference sequence). The CDR3 spans 13 residues. The J segment lost 6 bases and the V segment lost 6 bases, leaving 2 bases of the junction unmatched. The CDR3 region is CASRTSGRSEQYF. The CDR3 DNA sequence: TGTGCCAGCAGGACTAGCGGGAGGAGCGAGCAGTACTTC.

As DNA, the CDR3 is TGTGCCAGCAGTTTAAGAACAGGGGGCCAGTACTTC. Amino acid sequence: CASSLRTGGQYF. The chain uses TRBV28 and TRBJ2-7; 9 positions agree with TRBD1. From germline, CDR1 is MDHEN and CDR2 SYDVKM. There are 12 residues in the CDR3. J lost 10 bases, V lost 2 bases, and 3 bases had no gene match.

The V and J genes are TRBV6-2 or TRBV6-3 and TRBJ2-6; no reliable D call. Germline V CDR1 and CDR2: MNHEY, SVGEGT. Trimming took off 8 bases at V and 0 bases at J, with 8 bases between the two ends. This CDR3 comprises 14 residues. CDR3 sequence reads: CASAPGSGANVLTF. The CDR3 coding sequence is TGTGCCAGCGCTCCGGGCTCTGGGGCCAACGTCCTGACTTTC.

This chain joins TRBV20-1 and TRBJ1-6; D not certain. Germline CDR1 and CDR2: DFQATT and SNEGSKA (reference sequence). The CDR3 totals 14 residues. V was shortened by 1 base and J by 5 bases, with 9 bases between the two germline ends. CDR3 nucleotide sequence: TGCAGTGCTAGAGTCATCGACGATAATTCACCCCTCCACTTT. Its translation: CSARVIDDNSPLHF.